The 15 T cell receptor beta chains listed next were all sequenced from one sample in a study of CD8 T cells in Susac syndrome (dated by TCRdb to the late 2010s). The library was generated by the immunoSEQ multiplex PCR assay. RNA was extracted using the RNeasy kit, and about 0.45 to 1 ug of the RNA was reverse transcribed with random hexamers. The public sequencing data were trimmed at Q25 with fastp and processed into clonotypes with MiXCR by TCRdb, which kept only in-frame beta chains. Identical CDR3 proteins give one entry, which carries the most common genes and DNA. Within this sample are about 120,000 distinct CDR3 sequences, with 92% of them counted one time only. The top ten clones comprise approximately 0.13% of the sample. Source material: CD4+ T cells from PBMCs. Receptors were obtained from a human donor in good health.

The rearrangement uses TRBV7-2 and TRBJ2-1; 7 bases map to TRBD2. The CDR3 extends over 15 amino acids. The V gene's germline CDR1 is SGHTA and CDR2 FQGNSA. V lost 8 bases, J lost 4 bases, and 11 bases stayed unmatched. The CDR3 sequence is CASYSTSEPYNEQFF. The CDR3 DNA sequence: TGTGCCAGCTACAGTACTAGCGAACCTTACAATGAGCAGTTCTTC.

The V and J genes are TRBV6-5 and TRBJ1-3; D is ambiguous. Germline V gene lookup returns CDR1 MNHEY and CDR2 SVGAGI. This CDR3 region has 14 residues. V shed 5 bases and J shed 2 bases, with 10 bases lying between them. The CDR3 loop reads CASSLGITGNTIYF. The DNA for the CDR3 is TGTGCCAGCAGTCTAGGGATAACTGGAAACACCATATATTTT.

The chain employs TRBV5-1 and TRBJ1-4, with 9 bases identical to TRBD1. Germline-derived CDR1 and CDR2 are SGHRS and YFSETQ. This CDR3 region has 14 residues. The V segment lost 4 bases and the J segment 8 bases; nucleotides outside the gene matches: 6. CDR3 region: CASSPGQGHEKLFF. The CDR3 DNA follows: TGCGCCAGCAGCCCAGGACAGGGGCACGAAAAACTGTTTTTT.

The DNA for the CDR3 is TGTGCCAGCAGCGCAGATGTCCGGATTAGGAGCACTGAAGCTTTCTTT. Protein sequence: CASSADVRIRSTEAFF. The chain couples TRBV9 to TRBJ1-1; D is ambiguous. Germline V gene data show CDR1 as SGDLS and CDR2 as YYNGEE. The CDR3 length is 16 residues. With 3 bases removed from V and 4 bases from J, the gap between germline ends came to 19 bases.

J is TRBJ2-2 and V is TRBV29-1, with TRBD1 as a possible D gene (6 bases). There are 13 residues in the CDR3. Germline V gene lookup returns CDR1 SQVTM and CDR2 ANQGSEA. Deletions cut 7 bases from V and 0 bases from J, with 9 bases between. The CDR3 protein is CSADRPNTGELFF. CDR3 DNA sequence: TGCAGCGCCGACAGGCCGAACACCGGGGAGCTGTTTTTT.

The chain uses TRBV7-8 and TRBJ2-3; 7 bases are a match to TRBD2. Germline V gene data show CDR1 as SGHVS and CDR2 as FQNEAQ. This CDR3 region has 20 residues. Unmatched junction bases numbered 25, after V lost 8 bases and J lost 2 bases. The CDR3 sequence: CASDSSAGAGLVDFTDTQYF. For the CDR3, the DNA is TGTGCCAGCGATTCATCGGCGGGAGCTGGGTTGGTCGACTTCACAGATACGCAGTATTTT. Combining the CDR3 with reference TRBV7-8 and TRBJ2-3 gives the whole variable domain GAGVSQSPRYKVAKRGQDVALRCDPISGHVSLFWYQQALGQGPEFLTYFQNEAQLDKSGLPSDRFFAERPEGSVSTLKIQRTQQEDSAVYLCASDSSAGAGLVDFTDTQYFGPGTRLTVL.

This clonotype was found a few times. The genes are TRBV7-3 and TRBJ2-3, with 8 nucleotides matching TRBD2. Germline lookup yields CDR1 SGHTA and CDR2 FQGTGA. Trimming cost V 5 bases and J 0 bases; bases outside gene matches: 4. The CDR3 totals 15 residues. The CDR3 DNA follows: TGTGCCAGCAGCCCACTAGCGGCCAGCACAGATACGCAGTATTTT. Amino acid sequence: CASSPLAASTDTQYF. The variable domain in full, with the rest retrieved from reference TRBV7-3 and TRBJ2-3, is GAGVSQTPSNKVTEKGKYVELRCDPISGHTALYWYRQSLGQGPEFLIYFQGTGAADDSGLPNDRFFAVRPEGSVSTLKIQRTERGDSAVYLCASSPLAASTDTQYFGPGTRLTVL.

V usage is TRBV7-2 and J usage is TRBJ2-3; perhaps TRBD2 as D (7 bases). Looked up from germline, CDR1 is SGHTA and CDR2 is FQGNSA. Trimming left V 3 bases short and J 2 bases short, with 12 bases between. There are 15 residues in the CDR3. The CDR3 nucleotides read TGTGCCAGCAGCTTTGGGGGGGCGCCCACAGATACGCAGTATTTT. This translates into CASSFGGAPTDTQYF.

The count of this clonotype is one. The gene calls are TRBV6-2 or TRBV6-3 and TRBJ1-5; D perhaps matches TRBD1 (5 bases). Germline V lookup: CDR1 MNHEY, CDR2 SVGEGT. There are 14 residues in the CDR3. Trimming removed 0 bases at V and 3 bases at J, with 6 bases between. CDR3 residues: CASSYSTANQPQHF. DNA of the CDR3: TGTGCCAGCAGTTACTCGACAGCCAATCAGCCCCAGCATTTT.

This clonotype was seen just once. The chain combines TRBV6-5 with TRBJ1-1, with unresolved D. Deletions cut 6 bases from V and 1 base from J, with 12 bases between. CDR1 MNHEY and CDR2 SVGAGI come from the germline V gene. The CDR3 covers 14 residues. CDR3 sequence: CASRLRAPNTEAFF. As DNA, the CDR3 is TGTGCCAGCAGGTTGAGGGCACCGAACACTGAAGCTTTCTTT.

A note on this clonotype: A junction boundary mismatches the germline segment, possibly from a read error. V gene TRBV7-2 combines with J gene TRBJ2-6; possibly TRBD1 or TRBD2 for D (5 bases each). The CDR3 has 14 residues. CDR1 SGHTA and CDR2 FQGNSA come from the germline V gene. CDR3 coding DNA: TGTGCCAGCAGCCCGGTTCCCGGGGCCAACGTCCCGACTTTC. Its translation: CASSPVPGANVPTF.

The rearrangement uses TRBV2 and TRBJ2-5; D remains unclear. The V gene's germline CDR1 is SNHLY and CDR2 FYNNEI. Trimming cost V 8 bases and J 2 bases, with 15 bases left between them. The CDR3 length is 14 residues. CDR3: CASQVLRPQETQYF. As DNA, the CDR3 is TGTGCCAGCCAGGTACTAAGACCGCAAGAGACCCAGTACTTC.

The gene calls are TRBV16 and TRBJ1-5; 7 nucleotides line up with TRBD1. The J segment lost 5 bases and the V segment lost 4 bases, leaving 5 bases of the junction unmatched. The germline gives CDR1 KGHSY, CDR2 FQNENV. This CDR3 has 14 amino acids. The CDR3 reads CASSPQGGDQPQHF. Written as DNA, the CDR3 is TGTGCCAGCAGCCCCCAGGGGGGGGATCAGCCCCAGCATTTT. The variable domain in full, completed from reference TRBV16 and TRBJ1-5, reads GEEVAQTPKHLVRGEGQKAKLYCAPIKGHSYVFWYQQVLKNEFKFLISFQNENVFDETGMPKERFSAKCLPNSPCSLEIQATKLEDSAVYFCASSPQGGDQPQHFGDGTRLSIL.

The chain recombines TRBV25-1 with TRBJ2-2; D may correspond to TRBD1 or TRBD2 (5 bases each). The CDR3 extends over 15 amino acids. With 5 bases removed from V and 4 bases from J, the gap between germline ends came to 14 bases. Germline values: CDR1 MGHDK, CDR2 SYGVNS. CDR3 sequence (DNA): TGTGCCAGCAGTCCCCGGGGCCCAAGCACCGGGGAGCTGTTTTTT. Its protein product is CASSPRGPSTGELFF.

CDR3 DNA: TGCGCCAGCAGCCGCTGGGGTCAGGGGACCTACGAGCAGTACTTC. Translated, it gives CASSRWGQGTYEQYF. The V call is TRBV5-1, the J call TRBJ2-7; D might be TRBD1 (6 bases). The CDR3 consists of 15 residues. The V end lost 4 bases, the J end lost 2 bases, and 16 bases lay between the germline ends. CDR1 is SGHRS and CDR2 is YFSETQ in the germline V gene.